These T cell receptor beta chains were read from a single sample in a study of OX40 agonist ivuxolimab in advanced cancers. TCRdb's copy holds only in-frame clones and misses some; the assay was immunoSEQ multiplex PCR. The sample holds 55,000 to 65,000 clones, approximately 85% seen once. Source: CD4+ or CD8+ T cells sorted from blood, taken in a trial of the OX40 agonist ivuxolimab. The receptors come from an adult with an advanced solid tumor such as melanoma, head and neck, liver or kidney cancer. Both conserved end residues are part of each CDR3. A D gene is named only where the DNA matches it firmly. Size values are once, few and many counts, or a class for expanded clones, and some rows have none.

clone size: .
J gene: TRBJ1-1
D gene: TRBD1
V gene: TRBV28
CDR3 protein: CASFEQGSSVAFF
CDR3 DNA: TGTGCCAGCTTTGAACAGGGGTCCTCGGTAGCTTTCTTT

clone size: .
J gene: TRBJ1-1
D gene: .
V gene: TRBV9
CDR3 protein: CASSVAGGDEAFF
CDR3 DNA: TGTGCCAGCAGCGTAGCGGGGGGCGATGAAGCTTTCTTT

clone size: .
J gene: TRBJ1-6
D gene: TRBD1
V gene: TRBV2
CDR3 protein: CASSEGTGGSPLHF
CDR3 DNA: TGTGCCAGCAGTGAGGGGACAGGTGGTTCACCCCTCCACTTT

clone size: .
J gene: TRBJ2-5
D gene: TRBD2
V gene: TRBV5-1
CDR3 protein: CASSSGTSGRGETQYF
CDR3 DNA: TGCGCCAGCAGCTCCGGGACTAGCGGGAGAGGTGAGACCCAGTACTTC

clone size: .
J gene: TRBJ2-5
D gene: .
V gene: TRBV6-1
CDR3 protein: CASSEGDSRETQYF
CDR3 DNA: TGTGCCAGCAGTGAAGGCGATTCGCGAGAGACCCAGTACTTC

clone size: .
J gene: TRBJ2-7
D gene: .
V gene: TRBV29-1
CDR3 protein: CSVALRSSYEQYF
CDR3 DNA: TGCAGCGTTGCCCTCAGGTCCTCCTACGAGCAGTACTTC

clone size: .
J gene: TRBJ2-3
D gene: .
V gene: TRBV11-2
CDR3 protein: CASSLNVVDTDTQYF
CDR3 DNA: TGTGCCAGCAGCTTAAACGTGGTAGACACAGATACGCAGTATTTT

clone size: few
J gene: TRBJ2-1
D gene: .
V gene: TRBV27
CDR3 protein: CASRKQVQLGNEQFF
CDR3 DNA: TGTGCCAGCAGGAAACAGGTTCAGTTAGGGAATGAGCAGTTCTTC

clone size: .
J gene: TRBJ1-2
D gene: .
V gene: TRBV30
CDR3 protein: CAWSRGVGNYGYTF
CDR3 DNA: TGTGCCTGGAGCCGAGGGGTGGGTAACTATGGCTACACCTTC

clone size: .
J gene: TRBJ2-3
D gene: .
V gene: TRBV29-1
CDR3 protein: CSVEQGGTDTQYF
CDR3 DNA: TGCAGCGTTGAACAAGGGGGGACAGATACGCAGTATTTT

clone size: .
J gene: TRBJ2-2
D gene: .
V gene: TRBV30
CDR3 protein: CACQPAVNTGELFF
CDR3 DNA: TGTGCCTGCCAGCCAGCGGTGAACACCGGGGAGCTGTTTTTT

clone size: .
J gene: TRBJ1-2
D gene: .
V gene: TRBV28
CDR3 protein: CASSLLGFYGYTF
CDR3 DNA: TGTGCCAGCAGTTTATTGGGTTTCTATGGCTACACCTTC

clone size: .
J gene: TRBJ2-1
D gene: TRBD2
V gene: TRBV18
CDR3 protein: CASSPPQLAGGPRLQFF
CDR3 DNA: TGTGCCAGCTCACCACCGCAACTAGCGGGGGGTCCCCGTTTGCAGTTCTTC

clone size: .
J gene: TRBJ1-3
D gene: .
V gene: TRBV9
CDR3 protein: CASSVENQGSSGNTIYF
CDR3 DNA: TGTGCCAGCAGCGTAGAAAACCAGGGATCCTCTGGAAACACCATATATTTT

clone size: .
J gene: TRBJ1-6
D gene: .
V gene: TRBV5-1
CDR3 protein: CASSLVGDNSPLHF
CDR3 DNA: TGCGCCAGCAGCTTGGTTGGGGATAATTCACCCCTCCACTTT

clone size: .
J gene: TRBJ1-1
D gene: .
V gene: TRBV18
CDR3 protein: CASSPLLGLEAFF
CDR3 DNA: TGTGCCAGCTCACCCCTCTTGGGCTTAGAAGCTTTCTTT

clone size: .
J gene: TRBJ2-3
D gene: TRBD2
V gene: TRBV5-4
CDR3 protein: CASSPLAGARTDTQYF
CDR3 DNA: TGTGCCAGCAGCCCCCTGGCGGGAGCCCGAACAGATACGCAGTATTTT

clone size: .
J gene: TRBJ2-3
D gene: TRBD2
V gene: TRBV11-2
CDR3 protein: CASSLGTSGTTQYF
CDR3 DNA: TGTGCCAGCAGCCTCGGGACTAGCGGGACTACGCAGTATTTT

clone size: once
J gene: TRBJ2-1
D gene: .
V gene: TRBV19
CDR3 protein: CASSPNTGLDEQFF
CDR3 DNA: TGTGCCAGTAGCCCCAATACAGGGCTCGATGAGCAGTTCTTC

clone size: .
J gene: TRBJ1-1
D gene: .
V gene: TRBV5-5
CDR3 protein: CASSPGLMNTEAFF
CDR3 DNA: TGTGCCAGCAGCCCAGGACTGATGAACACTGAAGCTTTCTTT

clone size: .
J gene: TRBJ1-3
D gene: .
V gene: TRBV19
CDR3 protein: CASSILSASGNTIYF
CDR3 DNA: TGTGCCAGTAGTATCCTGTCGGCGTCGGGAAACACCATATATTTT

clone size: .
J gene: TRBJ2-4
D gene: .
V gene: TRBV28
CDR3 protein: CASSLVGVAKNIQYF
CDR3 DNA: TGTGCCAGCAGTTTGGTAGGGGTTGCCAAAAACATTCAGTACTTC

clone size: .
J gene: TRBJ1-3
D gene: .
V gene: TRBV5-1
CDR3 protein: CASSFGSSSSGNTIYF
CDR3 DNA: TGCGCCAGCAGCTTCGGCAGCTCCAGTTCTGGAAACACCATATATTTT

clone size: .
J gene: TRBJ2-4
D gene: .
V gene: TRBV6-4
CDR3 protein: CASSAALGVKNIQYF
CDR3 DNA: TGTGCCAGCAGTGCGGCCTTGGGGGTCAAAAACATTCAGTACTTC

clone size: .
J gene: TRBJ1-2
D gene: .
V gene: TRBV2
CDR3 protein: CAGRDRTNYGYTF
CDR3 DNA: TGTGCCGGGAGGGATCGGACTAACTATGGCTACACCTTC

clone size: few
J gene: TRBJ1-5
D gene: .
V gene: TRBV6-1
CDR3 protein: CASSEVLEPNQPQHF
CDR3 DNA: TGTGCCAGCAGTGAAGTGTTGGAGCCCAATCAGCCCCAGCATTTT

clone size: .
J gene: TRBJ1-2
D gene: TRBD1
V gene: TRBV28
CDR3 protein: CASSSTPGTGKANYGYTF
CDR3 DNA: TGTGCCAGCAGTTCCACTCCCGGGACAGGTAAAGCTAACTATGGCTACACCTTC

clone size: .
J gene: TRBJ2-3
D gene: TRBD2
V gene: TRBV19
CDR3 protein: CASSITSPRGGSSTDTQYF
CDR3 DNA: TGTGCCAGTAGTATAACCTCGCCCCGGGGCGGGAGTAGCACAGATACGCAGTATTTT

clone size: .
J gene: TRBJ2-1
D gene: TRBD2
V gene: TRBV9
CDR3 protein: CASSVILAGDNEQFF
CDR3 DNA: TGTGCCAGCAGCGTAATACTAGCGGGGGACAATGAGCAGTTCTTC

clone size: .
J gene: TRBJ2-5
D gene: TRBD2
V gene: TRBV5-4
CDR3 protein: CASSSGGTSGGEQYF
CDR3 DNA: TGTGCCAGCAGCTCGGGAGGGACTAGCGGTGGGGAGCAGTACTTC

clone size: .
J gene: TRBJ2-2
D gene: .
V gene: TRBV10-3
CDR3 protein: CAISDDRGGTGELFF
CDR3 DNA: TGTGCCATCAGTGACGACAGGGGAGGGACCGGGGAGCTGTTTTTT

clone size: few
J gene: TRBJ2-1
D gene: TRBD1
V gene: TRBV5-4
CDR3 protein: CASSLIGTGANEQFF
CDR3 DNA: TGTGCCAGCAGCTTGATCGGGACAGGGGCGAATGAGCAGTTCTTC

clone size: .
J gene: TRBJ2-7
D gene: .
V gene: TRBV11-2
CDR3 protein: CASSPNQGRGQYF
CDR3 DNA: TGTGCCAGCAGCCCCAACCAGGGGCGCGGGCAGTACTTC

clone size: once
J gene: TRBJ1-5
D gene: .
V gene: TRBV29-1
CDR3 protein: CSVEIGGGGAASGNQPQHF
CDR3 DNA: TGCAGCGTTGAAATTGGAGGAGGGGGGGCTGCATCAGGCAATCAGCCCCAGCATTTT

clone size: .
J gene: TRBJ1-5
D gene: TRBD1
V gene: TRBV28
CDR3 protein: CASSLSGGHQPQHF
CDR3 DNA: TGTGCCAGCAGTTTATCAGGGGGTCATCAGCCCCAGCATTTT

clone size: .
J gene: TRBJ1-4
D gene: .
V gene: TRBV7-9
CDR3 protein: CASSLVRGEKLFF
CDR3 DNA: TGTGCCAGCAGCTTAGTCAGGGGTGAAAAACTGTTTTTT

clone size: once
J gene: TRBJ1-1
D gene: TRBD1
V gene: TRBV29-1
CDR3 protein: CSVEGGQGLNTEAFF
CDR3 DNA: TGCAGCGTTGAAGGGGGACAGGGATTGAACACTGAAGCTTTCTTT

clone size: .
J gene: TRBJ1-5
D gene: TRBD1
V gene: TRBV4-1
CDR3 protein: CASSQGQGGIQPQHF
CDR3 DNA: TGCGCCAGCAGCCAAGGACAGGGGGGGATTCAGCCCCAGCATTTT

clone size: .
J gene: TRBJ1-5
D gene: TRBD1
V gene: TRBV5-4
CDR3 protein: CASSRDRGHSQHF
CDR3 DNA: TGTGCCAGCAGCCGAGACAGGGGGCATTCCCAGCATTTT

clone size: .
J gene: TRBJ2-5
D gene: .
V gene: TRBV7-9
CDR3 protein: CASSLRGRLEETQYF
CDR3 DNA: TGTGCCAGCAGCTTACGTGGGAGGCTGGAAGAGACCCAGTACTTC

clone size: .
J gene: TRBJ1-1
D gene: .
V gene: TRBV7-9
CDR3 protein: CASSLPPRQHEAFF
CDR3 DNA: TGTGCCAGCAGCTTACCCCCCCGACAGCATGAAGCTTTCTTT

clone size: .
J gene: TRBJ1-1
D gene: .
V gene: TRBV29-1
CDR3 protein: CSVGPRLTNTEAFF
CDR3 DNA: TGCAGCGTTGGCCCCAGGTTAACCAACACTGAAGCTTTCTTT

clone size: .
J gene: TRBJ2-1
D gene: TRBD1
V gene: TRBV28
CDR3 protein: CASTPSHGTGHDSEQFF
CDR3 DNA: TGTGCCAGCACCCCCTCACACGGGACAGGGCATGATAGTGAGCAGTTCTTC

clone size: few
J gene: TRBJ1-5
D gene: .
V gene: TRBV27
CDR3 protein: CASSLERWQPQHF
CDR3 DNA: TGTGCCAGCAGTTTGGAGCGCTGGCAGCCCCAGCATTTT

clone size: once
J gene: TRBJ2-5
D gene: .
V gene: TRBV6-1
CDR3 protein: CASSGGLQETQYF
CDR3 DNA: TGTGCCAGCAGTGGGGGACTCCAAGAGACCCAGTACTTC

clone size: .
J gene: TRBJ2-3
D gene: .
V gene: TRBV5-1
CDR3 protein: CASSPSPGADTQYF
CDR3 DNA: TGCGCCAGCAGCCCTAGTCCCGGGGCAGATACGCAGTATTTT

clone size: .
J gene: TRBJ1-4
D gene: TRBD1
V gene: TRBV7-8
CDR3 protein: CASSLEGGAGKLFF
CDR3 DNA: TGTGCCAGCAGCTTAGAAGGGGGCGCCGGAAAACTGTTTTTT

clone size: .
J gene: TRBJ2-7
D gene: TRBD2
V gene: TRBV4-1
CDR3 protein: CASSQGLAGGFREQYF
CDR3 DNA: TGCGCCAGCAGCCAGGGTCTAGCGGGAGGGTTCCGCGAGCAGTACTTC

clone size: few
J gene: TRBJ2-1
D gene: .
V gene: TRBV20-1
CDR3 protein: CSESRYNEQFF
CDR3 DNA: TGCAGTGAGTCCCGATACAATGAGCAGTTCTTC

clone size: once
J gene: TRBJ2-7
D gene: TRBD1
V gene: TRBV7-9
CDR3 protein: CASNSHWTGNVYEQYF
CDR3 DNA: TGTGCCAGCAACAGCCATTGGACAGGGAACGTGTACGAGCAGTACTTC

clone size: .
J gene: TRBJ2-2
D gene: TRBD1
V gene: TRBV5-1
CDR3 protein: CASSGGTGNTGELFF
CDR3 DNA: TGCGCCAGCAGCGGAGGGACAGGGAACACCGGGGAGCTGTTTTTT

clone size: once
J gene: TRBJ1-2
D gene: .
V gene: TRBV6-1
CDR3 protein: CASSDQGSSYGYTF
CDR3 DNA: TGTGCCAGCAGTGATCAGGGATCGAGCTATGGCTACACCTTC

clone size: few
J gene: TRBJ2-6
D gene: .
V gene: TRBV2
CDR3 protein: CASNFDTLGASGANVLTF
CDR3 DNA: TGTGCCAGCAATTTCGACACTCTAGGCGCCTCTGGGGCCAACGTCCTGACTTTC

clone size: .
J gene: TRBJ2-7
D gene: TRBD2
V gene: TRBV5-1
CDR3 protein: CASSSLAGSEYEQYF
CDR3 DNA: TGCGCCAGCAGCTCCCTAGCGGGATCTGAGTACGAGCAGTACTTC

clone size: .
J gene: TRBJ2-2
D gene: TRBD2
V gene: TRBV30
CDR3 protein: CAWSVTSGGGIANTGELFF
CDR3 DNA: TGTGCCTGGAGTGTAACTAGCGGGGGGGGAATAGCGAACACCGGGGAGCTGTTTTTT

clone size: .
J gene: TRBJ1-4
D gene: .
V gene: TRBV7-9
CDR3 protein: CASSPAGAQNEKLFF
CDR3 DNA: TGTGCCAGCAGCCCGGCGGGGGCCCAGAATGAAAAACTGTTTTTT

clone size: .
J gene: TRBJ2-7
D gene: .
V gene: TRBV6-6
CDR3 protein: CASSYSDIRDSYEQYF
CDR3 DNA: TGTGCCAGCAGTTACTCGGATATCCGGGACTCCTACGAGCAGTACTTC

clone size: .
J gene: TRBJ2-7
D gene: .
V gene: TRBV4-2
CDR3 protein: CASSQDPGTEGVEQYF
CDR3 DNA: TGTGCCAGCAGCCAAGACCCCGGGACGGAAGGGGTCGAGCAGTACTTC

clone size: .
J gene: TRBJ2-7
D gene: .
V gene: TRBV15
CDR3 protein: CATSRLGGFSYEQYF
CDR3 DNA: TGTGCCACCAGCAGATTAGGGGGGTTCTCCTACGAGCAGTACTTC